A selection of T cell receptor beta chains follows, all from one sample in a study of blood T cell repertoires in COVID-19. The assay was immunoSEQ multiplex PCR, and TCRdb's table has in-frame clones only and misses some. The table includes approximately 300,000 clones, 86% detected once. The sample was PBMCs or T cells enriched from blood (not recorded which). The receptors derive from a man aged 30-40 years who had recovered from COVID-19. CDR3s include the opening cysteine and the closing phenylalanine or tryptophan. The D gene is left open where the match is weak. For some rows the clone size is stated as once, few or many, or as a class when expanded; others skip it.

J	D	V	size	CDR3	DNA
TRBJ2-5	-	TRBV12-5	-	CASGPLGGQTQYF	TGTGCTAGTGGCCCTTTGGGGGGGCAGACCCAGTACTTC
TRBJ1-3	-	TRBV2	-	CATHLTPGSGNTIYF	TGTGCCACCCATTTGACCCCAGGCTCTGGAAACACCATATATTTT
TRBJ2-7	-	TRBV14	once	CASSQVGGPVYEQYF	TGTGCCAGCAGCCAAGTCGGGGGGCCCGTGTACGAGCAGTACTTC
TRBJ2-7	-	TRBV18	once	CASSPTVDSFTYF	TGTGCCAGCTCACCGACCGTCGACAGTTTTACGTACTTC
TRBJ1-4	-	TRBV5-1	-	CASSLVPGGSGATNEKLFF	TGCGCCAGCAGCTTGGTTCCTGGAGGGAGTGGTGCAACTAATGAAAAACTGTTTTTT
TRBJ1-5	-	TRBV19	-	CASTLTATYSNQPQHF	TGTGCCAGTACCTTGACAGCGACTTATAGCAATCAGCCCCAGCATTTT
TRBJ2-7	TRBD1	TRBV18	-	CASSSTGPSYEQYF	TGTGCCAGCTCATCGACAGGGCCGTCCTACGAGCAGTACTTC
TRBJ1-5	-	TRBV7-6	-	CASRNDYRVANQPQHF	TGTGCCAGCAGGAACGATTACAGGGTTGCAAATCAGCCCCAGCATTTT
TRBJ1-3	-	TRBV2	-	CASSDQTSSGNTIYF	TGTGCCAGCAGTGACCAGACTAGCTCTGGAAACACCATATATTTT
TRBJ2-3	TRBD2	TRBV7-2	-	CASSLEGTSGGARKYF	TGTGCCAGCAGCTTAGAGGGGACTAGCGGGGGGGCCAGAAAGTATTTT
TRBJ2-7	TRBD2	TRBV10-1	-	CASPGGKDSYEQYF	TGCGCCAGCCCCGGGGGGAAAGACTCCTACGAGCAGTACTTC
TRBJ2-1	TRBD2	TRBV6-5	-	CASSYLLAGAFNEQFF	TGTGCCAGCAGTTACTTGCTAGCGGGGGCCTTCAATGAGCAGTTCTTC
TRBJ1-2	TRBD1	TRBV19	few	CASSTRQGDGYTF	TGTGCCAGTAGCACCAGACAGGGCGATGGCTACACCTTC
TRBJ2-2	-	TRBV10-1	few	CASSPLGYTGELFF	TGCGCCAGCAGCCCACTAGGGTACACCGGGGAGCTGTTTTTT
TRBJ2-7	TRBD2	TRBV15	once	CATSRAGLGYEQYF	TGTGCCACCAGCAGAGCGGGACTAGGCTACGAGCAGTACTTC
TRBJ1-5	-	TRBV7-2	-	CASSLAGSRVSNQPQHF	TGTGCCAGCAGCTTAGCAGGTTCCAGGGTTAGCAATCAGCCCCAGCATTTT
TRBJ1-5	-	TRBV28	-	CASSDPTDPREEINQPQHF	TGTGCCAGCAGCGATCCCACTGACCCAAGGGAGGAGATAAATCAGCCCCAGCATTTT
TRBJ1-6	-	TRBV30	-	CAWSMEGRSSPLHF	TGTGCCTGGAGTATGGAGGGCAGGTCTTCACCCCTCCACTTT
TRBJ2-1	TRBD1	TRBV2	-	CASSLTGGPYNEQFF	TGTGCCAGCAGTCTGACAGGGGGCCCCTACAATGAGCAGTTCTTC
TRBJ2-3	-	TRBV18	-	CASSRGQLSTDTQYF	TGTGCCAGCTCCCGCGGACAGCTAAGCACAGATACGCAGTATTTT
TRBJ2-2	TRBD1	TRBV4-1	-	CASRRTGQPNTGELFF	TGCGCCAGCAGACGGACGGGACAGCCCAACACCGGGGAGCTGTTTTTT
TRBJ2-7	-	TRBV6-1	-	CASSTVVEQYF	TGTGCCAGCAGCACAGTGGTCGAGCAGTACTTC
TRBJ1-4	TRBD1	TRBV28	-	CASSSHRDRNEKLFF	TGTGCCAGCAGTTCCCACCGGGACAGGAATGAAAAACTGTTTTTT
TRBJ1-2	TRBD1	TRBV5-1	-	CASSVGQGSSNYGYTF	TGCGCCAGCAGCGTCGGACAGGGGTCCTCTAACTATGGCTACACCTTC
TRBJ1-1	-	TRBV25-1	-	CASSEWVGAGNTEAFF	TGTGCCAGCAGTGAATGGGTGGGGGCTGGGAACACTGAAGCTTTCTTT
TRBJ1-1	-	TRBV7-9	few	CASSSPDGVNTEAFF	TGTGCCAGCAGCTCACCTGACGGGGTGAACACTGAAGCTTTCTTT
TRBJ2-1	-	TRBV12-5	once	CASGLVTGSYNEQFF	TGTGCTAGTGGTTTGGTTACGGGGTCCTACAATGAGCAGTTCTTC
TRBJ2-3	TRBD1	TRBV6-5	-	CASSWTGDTQYF	TGTGCCAGCAGTTGGACAGGTGATACGCAGTATTTT
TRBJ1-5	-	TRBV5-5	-	CASSPRGEGSNQPQHF	TGTGCCAGCAGCCCGAGAGGGGAGGGAAGCAATCAGCCCCAGCATTTT
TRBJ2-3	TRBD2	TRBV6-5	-	CASSYGAGGPDTQYF	TGTGCCAGCAGTTATGGGGCGGGAGGGCCGGATACGCAGTATTTT
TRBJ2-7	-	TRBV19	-	CASSIAVRFYEQYF	TGTGCCAGTAGTATCGCAGTCAGATTCTACGAGCAGTACTTC
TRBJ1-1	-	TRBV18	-	CASSPPGTTLPSGTEAFF	TGTGCCAGCTCACCACCGGGTACGACGCTGCCTTCGGGCACTGAAGCTTTCTTT
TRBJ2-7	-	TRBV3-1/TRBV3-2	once	CASRDEGGSYEQYF	TGTGCCAGCAGGGATGAGGGGGGGTCCTACGAGCAGTACTTC
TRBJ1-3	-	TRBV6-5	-	CASTPRTVDGNTIYF	TGTGCCAGCACCCCCAGGACAGTTGATGGAAACACCATATATTTT
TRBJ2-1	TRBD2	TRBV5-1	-	CASINEGGNEQFF	TGCGCCAGCATTAATGAGGGAGGGAATGAGCAGTTCTTC
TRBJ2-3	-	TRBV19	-	CASSMKGSSTDTQYF	TGTGCCAGTAGTATGAAAGGGAGTAGCACAGATACGCAGTATTTT
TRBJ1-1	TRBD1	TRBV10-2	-	CASGGKQGLGTEAFF	TGCGCCAGCGGTGGGAAACAGGGGTTAGGCACTGAAGCTTTCTTT
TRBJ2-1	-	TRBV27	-	CASSLSSGNEQFF	TGTGCCAGCAGTCTCAGTAGCGGAAATGAGCAGTTCTTC
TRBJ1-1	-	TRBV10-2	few	CASSGEGWSTEAFF	TGCGCCAGCAGTGGGGAGGGGTGGAGCACTGAAGCTTTCTTT
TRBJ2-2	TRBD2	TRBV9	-	CASSVPGLAGSGELFF	TGTGCCAGCAGCGTGCCGGGACTAGCGGGCTCCGGGGAGCTGTTTTTT
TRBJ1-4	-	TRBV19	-	CASTLRGSEKLFF	TGTGCCAGTACCCTTCGGGGTTCTGAAAAACTGTTTTTT
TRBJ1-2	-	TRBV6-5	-	CASSYRQGLNGYTF	TGTGCCAGCAGTTACAGGCAGGGCTTGAATGGCTACACCTTC
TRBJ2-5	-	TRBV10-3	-	CAISEPLSGLETQYF	TGTGCCATCAGTGAGCCCCTATCAGGGTTAGAGACCCAGTACTTC
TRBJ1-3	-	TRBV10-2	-	CASSESGGDTIYF	TGCGCCAGCAGTGAGTCGGGGGGGGACACCATATATTTT
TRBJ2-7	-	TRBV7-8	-	CASSPGTLYEQYF	TGTGCCAGCAGCCCCGGGACACTCTACGAGCAGTACTTC
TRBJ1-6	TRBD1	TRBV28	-	CATQGARNSPLHF	TGTGCCACCCAGGGGGCGCGGAATTCACCCCTCCACTTT
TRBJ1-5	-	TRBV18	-	CASSPTTGYSNQPQHF	TGTGCCAGCTCACCGACTACTGGTTATAGCAATCAGCCCCAGCATTTT
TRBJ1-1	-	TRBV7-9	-	CASSLAPAWAGNAEAFF	TGTGCCAGCAGCTTAGCGCCAGCGTGGGCAGGGAACGCTGAAGCTTTCTTT
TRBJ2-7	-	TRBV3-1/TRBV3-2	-	CASSQVVYPYEQYF	TGTGCCAGCAGCCAAGTTGTCTACCCCTACGAGCAGTACTTC